The present TCR beta chain was sequenced within a study of blood T cell repertoires in COVID-19. Germline assignment: CDR1 MGHRA and CDR2 YSYEKL. The CDR3 extends over 13 amino acids. Trimming removed 3 bases from V and 4 bases from J, with 6 bases in between. Original handling: It was from reference gene primer amplification that nucleated cell counts were estimated. Produced via immunoSEQ multiplex PCR; TCRdb's table is partial and in-frame only. Clone size and V and J calls were adopted from that table, with D and trimming inferred from the DNA. Of about 110,000 clones listed, approximately 90% are singletons.

The sample comprised peripheral blood. The sequence derives from a human donor in a cohort sampled during active COVID-19. The genes are TRBV4-1 and TRBJ1-4; D gene uncertain. CDR3 nucleotide sequence: TGCGCCAGCAGCCACGGGAATAATGAAAAACTGTTTTTT. Amino acid sequence: CASSHGNNEKLFF.